This is a list of T cell receptor beta chains from one sample in a study of shared clonotypes between healthy human individuals. Libraries were prepared by immunoSEQ multiplex PCR; TCRdb keeps only in-frame clonotypes and omits some of them. Counted here are fewer than 600,000 clones, about 80% occurring once; the ten biggest clones make up about 12%. The specimen sequenced was PBMCs. Every receptor here comes from a woman aged 35 to 49 in good health. Some clones in this sample may be carry-over from other donors' samples. Both conserved end residues are part of each CDR3. D genes are given only for firm matches. Not every row has a clone size; where given, it reads once, few, many or a size class.

size	V	D	J	CDR3	DNA
-	TRBV11-1	TRBD1	TRBJ1-2	CASSRQGGNGYTF	TGTGCCAGCAGCCGACAGGGAGGAAATGGCTACACCTTC
-	TRBV30	-	TRBJ1-2	CAWSVEGGYTF	TGTGCCTGGAGTGTAGAGGGGGGCTACACCTTC
many	TRBV27	TRBD1	TRBJ1-3	CASGDRRNTIYF	TGTGCCAGCGGGGACAGGAGAAACACCATATATTTT
-	TRBV4-3	-	TRBJ2-6	CASSQDGSSGANVLTF	TGCGCCAGCAGCCAAGACGGGTCCTCTGGGGCCAACGTCCTGACTTTC
many	TRBV5-1	-	TRBJ2-3	CASSLVAVTDTQYF	TGCGCCAGCAGCTTGGTGGCAGTCACAGATACGCAGTATTTT
-	TRBV2	-	TRBJ2-3	CATAGLGTDTQYF	TGTGCCACAGCGGGCCTAGGCACAGATACGCAGTATTTT
many	TRBV6-1	TRBD1	TRBJ2-7	CASSEAGTAAYEQYF	TGTGCCAGCAGTGAAGCCGGGACAGCAGCCTACGAGCAGTACTTC
-	TRBV30	TRBD1	TRBJ1-2	CAWSPLGQGYGYTF	TGTGCCTGGAGCCCCCTGGGACAGGGATATGGCTACACCTTC
-	TRBV28	-	TRBJ1-5	CASSLSVGQGLRGNQPQHF	TGTGCCAGCAGTTTAAGTGTGGGACAAGGCCTCCGTGGCAATCAGCCCCAGCATTTT
few	TRBV6-6	-	TRBJ2-1	CASSPRQSEQFF	TGTGCCAGCAGTCCGCGACAGAGTGAGCAGTTCTTC
-	TRBV19	-	TRBJ2-7	CASSIGGTVGYEQYF	TGTGCCAGTAGTATTGGGGGGACAGTAGGTTACGAGCAGTACTTC
-	TRBV27	TRBD2	TRBJ2-1	CASSLFWASGSNEQFF	TGTGCCAGCAGTTTATTTTGGGCTAGCGGGAGTAATGAGCAGTTCTTC
-	TRBV5-4	-	TRBJ1-2	CASSLMGERSRGGYTF	TGTGCCAGCAGCTTGATGGGGGAGCGATCTCGGGGTGGCTACACCTTC
few	TRBV5-1	TRBD2	TRBJ2-5	CASSLEPAGGGQYF	TGCGCCAGCAGCTTGGAACCAGCGGGAGGGGGGCAGTACTTC
-	TRBV6-6	-	TRBJ2-7	CASSYSTAREGGEQYF	TGTGCCAGCAGTTACTCGACGGCTAGAGAGGGTGGGGAGCAGTACTTC
-	TRBV6-6	TRBD1	TRBJ1-2	CASSFIAGTGYNGYTF	TGTGCCAGCAGTTTCATCGCCGGGACAGGTTATAATGGCTACACCTTC
-	TRBV9	-	TRBJ1-1	CASSTSPGTEAFF	TGTGCCAGCAGCACCAGCCCGGGCACTGAAGCTTTCTTT
-	TRBV27	-	TRBJ2-7	CASSEGGGGSYEQYF	TGTGCCAGCAGTGAAGGGGGAGGAGGAAGCTACGAGCAGTACTTC
-	TRBV4-2	TRBD2	TRBJ2-5	CASSQRLAGQETQYF	TGTGCCAGCAGCCAAAGACTAGCCGGGCAAGAGACCCAGTACTTC
-	TRBV27	TRBD1	TRBJ2-6	CASSRQGSGANVLTF	TGTGCCAGCAGTCGACAGGGCTCTGGGGCCAACGTCCTGACTTTC
-	TRBV9	TRBD2	TRBJ2-2	CASSQLADTGELFF	TGTGCCAGCAGCCAACTAGCGGACACCGGGGAGCTGTTTTTT
-	TRBV7-9	TRBD2	TRBJ2-1	CASSAVAGGPAEQFF	TGTGCCAGCAGCGCCGTAGCGGGAGGGCCGGCTGAGCAGTTCTTC
-	TRBV19	-	TRBJ1-1	CAPVGGATEAFF	TGTGCCCCTGTGGGCGGAGCCACTGAAGCTTTCTTT
-	TRBV28	-	TRBJ2-6	CASCSGRLSGANVLTF	TGTGCCAGCTGCTCGGGACGCCTCTCTGGGGCCAACGTCCTGACTTTC
-	TRBV6-5	-	TRBJ2-7	CASSYGRVYEQYF	TGTGCCAGCAGTTACGGCAGGGTCTACGAGCAGTACTTC